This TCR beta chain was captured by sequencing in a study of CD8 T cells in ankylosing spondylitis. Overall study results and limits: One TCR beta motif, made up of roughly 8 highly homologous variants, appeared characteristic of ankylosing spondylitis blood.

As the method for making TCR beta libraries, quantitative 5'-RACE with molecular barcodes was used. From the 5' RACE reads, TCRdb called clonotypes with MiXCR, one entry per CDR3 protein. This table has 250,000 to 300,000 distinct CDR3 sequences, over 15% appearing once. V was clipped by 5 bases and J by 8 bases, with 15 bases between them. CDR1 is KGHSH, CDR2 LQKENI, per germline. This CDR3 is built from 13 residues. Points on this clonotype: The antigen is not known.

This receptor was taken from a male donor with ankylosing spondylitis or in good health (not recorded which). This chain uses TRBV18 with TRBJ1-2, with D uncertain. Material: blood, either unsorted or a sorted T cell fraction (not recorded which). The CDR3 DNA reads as TGTGCCAGCTCAACAACGGGCCGCGGGGGCTACACCTTC. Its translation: CASSTTGRGGYTF.